This T cell receptor (beta chain) was retrieved from a study of blood T cell repertoires in COVID-19 (TCRdb year 2020). In the study overall: Samples from collaborators originated in the United States, Italy and Spain and spanned both the acute and convalescent phases of COVID-19. The repertoires were released in a freely available public database meant as a resource for research on the immune response to SARS-CoV-2. Where HLA class I and class II types were available, the types were taken from metadata supplied by the sample provider, not from assay-based typing. Samples were obtained from the ongoing ImmuneRACE study (first 160 participants) and from about 1,300 subjects provided by 6 global collaborators. Sample metadata almost always included a de-identified subject ID, COVID-19 status, age in years and sex. The material from the prospective study consisted of cDNA or gDNA derived from T cells, B-cell-depleted T cells, or PBMCs. The dataset comprised deeply sampled blood TCRbeta repertoires from subjects exposed to, actively infected with, or recovered from COVID-19.

Reading the germline V gene gives CDR1 SGDLS and CDR2 YYNGEE. At the junction V is shortened by 4 bases and J by 0 bases, with 7 bases in between. Including cysteine and phenylalanine, the CDR3 has 13 amino acids. The sequence is cut down to CDR3 DNA, 39 bases in frame from base 1. On the study overall, not on this receptor specifically: How much clinical and demographic metadata was included differed by source and by participant, and the metadata was provided uncurated.

Participants in the prospective study were aged roughly 18 to 100 years, lived in about two dozen United States geographic areas, and enrolled through a virtual design. Cohort assignment in the prospective study relied on participant-reported clinical history from a screening survey and a study questionnaire. For ImmuneRACE Cohort 3, a participant was defined as recovered based on two consecutive negative NP/OP PCR tests, clearance by a healthcare professional, or resolution of symptoms. In the prospective study, whole blood, serum and a nasopharyngeal or oropharyngeal swab were collected from each participant by mobile phlebotomists. Prospective study participants could optionally give additional blood draws and questionnaires over an approximately two-month period. Before DNA extraction, prospective study blood samples were shipped either frozen or at room temperature. TCRbeta CDR3 regions were amplified from genomic DNA using the immunoSEQ Assay, a bias-controlled multiplex PCR. Per the source publication's procedure: Within the assay, amplification of reference gene primers was used to estimate how many nucleated cells each sample contained. To quantify the absolute abundance of each unique TCRbeta CDR3 rearrangement, sequence reads were collapsed and filtered. For each sample, productive Simpson clonality was calculated by taking the square root of Simpson's diversity index across productive rearrangements. TCRdb retrieved this table from immuneACCESS and kept in-frame rearrangements only. Not all clones are present; in checked studies, unresolved V genes account for under half, and no reason is known for the remainder. That table is the source of V, J and clone size, and D and trimming were worked out from the DNA. Counted in this sample were roughly 240,000 clones; more than 75% of them appeared once. Of the sample, roughly 2% falls within the top ten clones.

On this clone itself: No cognate antigen has been identified for it. The record has no base qualities; no much larger clone is one base away.

The sequence came from a woman aged 50 to 65 who had recovered from COVID-19. Sequencing input: PBMCs or T cells enriched from blood (not recorded which). The V and J segments used are TRBV9 and TRBJ1-1, with an unclear D gene assignment. The CDR3 here reads CASSSHMNTEAFF. Read as DNA, the sequence is TGTGCCAGCAGCTCTCACATGAACACTGAAGCTTTCTTT.